Shown below are 29 T cell receptor beta chains from a single sample sequenced in a study of regulatory T cells in long-lasting Graves disease. For TCR beta, libraries came from iRepertoire HTBI primers and Arm-PCR of CDR3 regions. TCRdb analysed the multiplex PCR reads with MiXCR anew, one entry per CDR3 protein. The sample holds around 500,000 distinct CDR3 sequences, around 13% seen once. Noted time point: newly diagnosed GD, antithyroid drugs for less than 3 months. After RNA was extracted from PBMCs, the TCR library was made from it. The same data also went into a second study, on T cells in Graves' hyperthyroidism and ophthalmopathy.

The sample was peripheral blood mononuclear cells (PBMCs), taken at new diagnosis, from a patient treated with antithyroid drugs. All receptors come from a woman between 25 and 40 years old with Graves disease.

This clonotype was counted ten times or more. This chain links TRBV7-9 with TRBJ1-6; 8 bases agree with TRBD1. The CDR3 runs to 13 residues. V shed 6 bases and J 10 bases; nucleotides not matched to a gene: 5. CDR1 is SEHNR, CDR2 FQNEAQ, per germline (reference sequence). Here the CDR3 DNA reads TGTGCCAGCAGGTCGGACAGGGACTCACCCCTCCACTTT. This gives the protein CASRSDRDSPLHF. The full variable domain, in which reference TRBV7-9 and TRBJ1-6 provide the parts outside the CDR3, is DTGVSQNPRHKITKRGQNVTFRCDPISEHNRLYWYRQTLGQGPEFLTYFQNEAQLEKSRLLSDRFSAERPKGSFSTLEIQRTEQGDSAMYLCASRSDRDSPLHFGNGTRLTVT.

This clonotype was picked up many times. The rearrangement uses TRBV18 and TRBJ1-1, with TRBD1 identical over 9 bases. CDR3 size: 16 residues. V trimming: 2 bases; J trimming: 5 bases; junction bases outside the gene matches: 9. Germline assignment: CDR1 KGHSH and CDR2 LQKENI. The DNA of the CDR3 is TGTGCCAGCTCACCATTACCGGGACAGGGAAATACTGAAGCTTTCTTT. It yields the protein CASSPLPGQGNTEAFF.

This clonotype was found many times. This chain's CDR3 is CASTQTSGRRETQYF. CDR3 nucleotides: TGCGCCAGCACTCAGACTAGCGGGAGGAGAGAGACCCAGTACTTC. The rearrangement joins TRBV10-2 to TRBJ2-5, with TRBD2 matching 13 bases. After removal of 7 bases from V and 4 bases from J, the junction contained 6 bases not matched to a gene. CDR1 and CDR2 (germline): WSHSY, SAAADI. CDR3 length: 15 amino acids.

This clonotype has a handful of counts. J is TRBJ1-5 and V is TRBV15; D not certain. Trimming stripped 3 bases from V and 7 bases from J, with 10 bases between. CDR3 size: 13 residues. CDR1 is LNHNV, CDR2 YYDKDF, per germline (reference sequence). The CDR3 bases are TGTGCCACCAGCAGTAGGTCGTTCCAGCCCCAGCATTTT. Translation gives CATSSRSFQPQHF.

The chain recombines TRBV15 with TRBJ1-5; maybe TRBD1 (5 bases). From germline, CDR1 is LNHNV and CDR2 YYDKDF (reference sequence). CDR3 length: 19 amino acids. V was shortened by 0 bases and J by 2 bases, with 20 bases between the two germline ends. DNA for the CDR3: TGTGCCACCAGCAGAGATCTCGCAGGGTGGGCTGAAGGCAATCAGCCCCAGCATTTT. Translating it yields CATSRDLAGWAEGNQPQHF.

The V call is TRBV5-4, the J call TRBJ2-3; 8 bases are a match to TRBD2. CDR1 and CDR2 (germline): SGHNT, YYREEE (reference sequence). The CDR3 sequence is 17 residues long. V was clipped by 2 bases and J by 4 bases; unmatched bases: 12. CDR3 DNA sequence: TGTGCCAGCAGCTTCGGTGTGTGGCGGGAGGCGGCAGATACGCAGTATTTT. It yields the protein CASSFGVWREAADTQYF.

There are many counts of this clonotype. The chain recombines TRBV28 with TRBJ1-4; D is perhaps TRBD1 (6 bases). The CDR3 has 12 residues. With 9 bases removed from V and 6 bases from J, the gap between germline ends came to 11 bases. CDR1 is MDHEN and CDR2 is SYDVKM in the germline V gene. CDR3 DNA sequence: TGTGCCAGTTACAGGGAAGATGAAAAACTGTTTTTT. Translation: CASYREDEKLFF.

The V gene is TRBV19, the J gene TRBJ2-2; D tentatively reads TRBD1 or TRBD2 (5 bases each). CDR1 is LNHDA, CDR2 SQIVND, per germline (reference sequence). The CDR3 extends over 16 amino acids. The V gene lost 6 bases and the J gene lost 4 bases, with 18 bases spanning the gap. The CDR3 is CASRNTPGDLTGELFF. In DNA, the CDR3 is TGTGCCAGTAGGAACACCCCTGGGGACCTCACCGGGGAGCTGTTTTTT.

With respect to this clonotype: A junction end diverges from the germline sequence, so it may reflect a read error. The CDR3: CVSSRTGVNTEAFF. The CDR3 DNA follows: TGTGTCAGCAGCCGGACAGGTGTGAACACTGAAGCTTTCTTT. This chain joins TRBV6-1 and TRBJ1-1; 7 bases fit TRBD1. The CDR3 is made up of 14 amino acids. Per the germline V gene, CDR1 is MNHNS and CDR2 is SASEGT.

Ten or more counts support this clonotype. This clone may be a read error of a much larger clone one base away. V usage is TRBV13 and J usage is TRBJ2-1, with D unclear. Germline CDR1 PRHDT, CDR2 FYEKMQ (reference sequence). The CDR3 loop spans 13 amino acids. V was cut by 2 bases and J by 4 bases, with 6 bases left in between. The CDR3 loop is CASSLRGYNEQFF. As DNA, the CDR3 is TGTGCCAGCAGCTTAAGAGGATACAATGAGCAGTTCTTC. The variable domain in full, with the rest retrieved from reference TRBV13 and TRBJ2-1, is AAGVIQSPRHLIKEKRETATLKCYPIPRHDTVYWYQQGPGQDPQFLISFYEKMQSDKGSIPDRFSAQQFSDYHSELNMSSLELGDSALYFCASSLRGYNEQFFGPGTRLTVL.

This clonotype was picked up one time. A far larger clone is one nucleotide away, so this likely arose from a read error. The chain joins TRBV6-5 to TRBJ2-1, with a possible D match to TRBD2 (5 bases). The germline CDR1 and CDR2 sequences are MNHEY and SVGAGI. The CDR3 contains 13 residues. This CDR3 is CASMDSPYSEQFF. In DNA form, the CDR3 reads TGTGCCAGCATGGACTCCCCTTACAGTGAGCAGTTCTTC.

Many counts were recorded for this clonotype. The J gene is TRBJ2-1, the V gene TRBV4-1; D is unclear. The CDR3 is 17 residues long. V lost 3 bases and J lost 0, with 15 bases in between. Germline CDR1 is MGHRA and CDR2 is YSYEKL. The CDR3 loop is CASSQRRKEISYNEQFF. The CDR3 nucleotides are TGCGCCAGCAGCCAGAGAAGGAAGGAGATCTCCTACAATGAGCAGTTCTTC.

This clonotype showed up many times. V gene TRBV20-1 combines with J gene TRBJ2-1, with D perhaps TRBD1 or TRBD2 (5 bases each). Trimming shortened V by 2 bases and J by 8 bases, and 13 bases separated the two germline ends. This CDR3 comprises 13 residues. The germline CDR1 and CDR2 sequences are DFQATT and SNEGSKA (reference sequence). The CDR3 spells CSARLERDDEQFF. The CDR3, as DNA: TGCAGTGCTAGATTGGAGAGGGACGATGAGCAGTTCTTC.

The table lists this clonotype with many counts. The rearrangement joins TRBV2 to TRBJ1-2, with TRBD1 identical over 7 bases. The CDR3 spans 19 residues. Germline V gene lookup returns CDR1 SNHLY and CDR2 FYNNEI. V shed 8 bases and J 3 bases; nucleotides not matched to a gene: 24. CDR3 amino acids: CASGAGEAPDNRGDYGYTF. The CDR3, as DNA: TGTGCCAGCGGTGCGGGGGAGGCGCCTGATAACAGGGGTGACTATGGCTACACCTTC.

This clonotype was observed many times. V gene TRBV11-2 combines with J gene TRBJ2-1; perhaps D is TRBD1 or TRBD2 (5 bases each). In germline, CDR1 is SGHAT, CDR2 FQNNGV. The CDR3 extends over 17 amino acids. V gave up 8 bases and J gave up 6 bases, with 26 bases separating them. The CDR3 DNA sequence: TGTGCCAGCGAAATTCGGGGCAGCCTGTTTATGGGCAATGAGCAGTTCTTC. This encodes CASEIRGSLFMGNEQFF.

Ten or more counts support this clonotype. This chain uses TRBV30 with TRBJ2-1; D unclear. CDR1 and CDR2 from the germline V gene are GTSNPN and SVGIG (reference sequence). CDR3 size: 12 residues. V was cut by 0 bases and J by 10 bases, with 10 bases left in between. For the CDR3, the DNA is TGTGCCTGGAGTGTAAGTACTGGGGAGCAGTTCTTC. Protein sequence: CAWSVSTGEQFF.

Notes on this clonotype: A much bigger clone sits one base away, suggesting this may be a read error. V is TRBV29-1 and J is TRBJ2-7, with a weak D call TRBD2 (7 bases). CDR1 and CDR2 (germline): SQVTM, ANQGSEA. The CDR3 is 13 amino acids. The DNA for the CDR3 is TGCAGCGTTGAAGCTGCAGGGGACTACGAGCAGTGCTTC. Encoded protein: CSVEAAGDYEQCF.

The chain has TRBV2 and TRBJ2-1; TRBD1 is a possible D gene (6 bases). The V gene lost 5 bases and the J gene lost 3 bases, with 14 bases spanning the gap. Germline CDR1 and CDR2: SNHLY and FYNNEI. The CDR3 extends over 15 amino acids. The CDR3 region is CASSHRTADYNEQFF. CDR3 DNA sequence: TGTGCCAGCAGTCATCGGACAGCTGACTACAATGAGCAGTTCTTC.

This clonotype was picked up many times. This sequence joins TRBV10-3 and TRBJ1-1; D gene uncertain. Deletions cut 0 bases from V and 3 bases from J, with 8 bases between. Germline V gene lookup returns CDR1 ENHRY and CDR2 SYGVKD. The CDR3 loop spans 14 amino acids. Here the CDR3 reads CAISESVEYTEAFF. CDR3 sequence (DNA): TGTGCCATCAGTGAGTCTGTGGAATACACTGAAGCTTTCTTT.

This clonotype was seen repeatedly, ten times or more. V and J are TRBV10-3 and TRBJ2-3; TRBD2 agrees at 9 bases. J gave up 2 bases and V 5 bases, and 2 bases lay outside the gene matches. The CDR3 consists of 14 residues. Germline CDR1 is ENHRY and CDR2 is SYGVKD. The CDR3 sequence is CAISPSGNTDTQYF. In DNA form, the CDR3 reads TGTGCCATCAGTCCTAGCGGGAACACAGATACGCAGTATTTT.

The chain has TRBV6-1 and TRBJ2-7, with D unclear. Trimming took off 6 bases at V and 0 bases at J, with 12 bases between the two ends. The CDR3 length is 14 residues. Germline CDR1 and CDR2: MNHNS and SASEGT. The chain's CDR3 is CASRAVPPSYEQYF. CDR3 DNA: TGTGCCAGCAGAGCTGTCCCGCCCTCCTACGAGCAGTACTTC.

The chain couples TRBV12-3 or TRBV12-4 to TRBJ1-1; no definite D call. V lost 4 bases and J lost 6, with 12 bases in between. This CDR3 region has 13 residues. The CDR3 reads CASSYSGSPEAFF. DNA of the CDR3: TGTGCCAGCAGTTACTCAGGTAGCCCTGAAGCTTTCTTT.

The chain recombines TRBV6-2 or TRBV6-3 with TRBJ2-7; either TRBD1 or TRBD2 may fit D (5 bases each). CDR3 length: 17 residues. V gave up 4 bases and J gave up 2 bases, with 21 bases separating them. From germline, CDR1 is MNHEY and CDR2 SVGEGT. The CDR3 loop reads CASSCYLVTGATYEQYF. The CDR3 coding sequence is TGTGCCAGCAGTTGTTATCTCGTCACCGGGGCCACCTACGAGCAGTACTTC.

The CDR3 DNA sequence: TGTGCCAGCAGCTTAGAGTCGGGGGACGGCTACACCTTC. Its protein is CASSLESGDGYTF. This sequence joins TRBV7-9 and TRBJ1-2; possibly TRBD1 for D (5 bases). Trimming removed 1 base from V and 8 bases from J, with 11 bases in between. CDR1 and CDR2 from the germline V gene are SEHNR and FQNEAQ (reference sequence). The CDR3 consists of 13 residues.

V and J are TRBV9 and TRBJ2-1; 12 bases line up with TRBD2. V lost 3 bases to trimming and J lost 7 bases; unmatched junction nucleotides: 5. The CDR3 sequence is 15 residues long. Germline loops: CDR1 SGDLS, CDR2 YYNGEE. CDR3 protein: CASSGTSGTVNEQFF. As DNA, the CDR3 is TGTGCCAGCAGCGGGACTAGCGGGACGGTGAATGAGCAGTTCTTC.

This clonotype was seen only a few times. The chain links TRBV6-1 to TRBJ1-2; a weak D match, TRBD1 (6 bases). This CDR3 has 14 amino acids. V gave up 6 bases and J gave up 3 bases, with 14 bases separating them. CDR1 and CDR2 (germline): MNHNS, SASEGT. DNA of the CDR3: TGTGCCAGCAGCCACGACAGGAGACACTATGGCTACACCTTC. It specifies CASSHDRRHYGYTF.

This clonotype was recorded many times. The chain recombines TRBV10-3 with TRBJ2-7, with 9 bases fitting TRBD2. There are 17 residues in the CDR3. CDR1 is ENHRY, CDR2 SYGVKD, per germline. J lost 4 bases, V lost 0 bases, and 10 bases had no gene match. The CDR3 loop reads CAISESRASGNRYEQYF. The CDR3 DNA reads as TGTGCCATCAGTGAGTCGAGGGCTAGCGGGAATCGTTACGAGCAGTACTTC.

The chain joins TRBV5-4 to TRBJ2-2, with 7 bases aligning to TRBD2. The CDR3 is made up of 14 amino acids. V lost 8 bases to trimming and J lost 5 bases; unmatched junction nucleotides: 9. Germline values: CDR1 SGHNT, CDR2 YYREEE (reference sequence). Written as DNA, the CDR3 is TGTGCCAGTGTATCGGGGGGAGGAACCGGGGAGCTGTTTTTT. It encodes CASVSGGGTGELFF.

V usage is TRBV7-2 and J usage is TRBJ2-1, with 7 bases aligning to TRBD2. The ends lost 6 bases at V and 4 bases at J; junction bases unmatched: 18. The CDR3 contains 18 residues. From germline, CDR1 is SGHTA and CDR2 FQGNSA. CDR3 residues: CASSHVAGGLLVYNEQFF. The CDR3 DNA reads TGTGCCAGCAGTCATGTAGCGGGCGGACTACTTGTTTACAATGAGCAGTTCTTC.